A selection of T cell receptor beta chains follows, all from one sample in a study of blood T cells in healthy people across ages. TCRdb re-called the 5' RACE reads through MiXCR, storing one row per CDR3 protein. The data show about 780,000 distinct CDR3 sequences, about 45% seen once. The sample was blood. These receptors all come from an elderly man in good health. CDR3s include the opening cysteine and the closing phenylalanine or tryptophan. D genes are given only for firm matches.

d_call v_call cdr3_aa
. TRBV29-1 CSVDPKDTQYF
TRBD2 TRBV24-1 CATSETTSGSTYNEQFF
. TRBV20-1 CRARVGQNTEAFF
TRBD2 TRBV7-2 CASSLKRGGGNEQYF
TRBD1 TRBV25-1 CASSETGTGVVDEQFF
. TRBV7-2 CASSPPGQGFNQPQHF
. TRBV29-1 CSVEMGAGRDQETQYF
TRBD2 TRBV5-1 CASSLVGVAGGPNEQFF
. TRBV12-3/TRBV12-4 CASRVAATDTQYF
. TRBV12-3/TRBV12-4 CASSPYRGTVPDYNEQFF
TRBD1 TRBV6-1 CASSEDRLLVYEQYF
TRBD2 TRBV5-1 CASSLPRTSGDYEQYF
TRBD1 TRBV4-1 CASSQDKKTGAVYEQYF
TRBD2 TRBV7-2 CASSLGGSMYEQYF
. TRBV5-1 CASSPTGPFEETQYF
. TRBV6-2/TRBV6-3 CASSYWRNNSPLHF